This entry features one T cell receptor beta chain sequence. The protocol was immunoSEQ multiplex PCR, while the TCRdb copy is restricted to in-frame clones and leaves out a portion. The table shows tens of thousands of clones, with approximately 78% occurring only once. This sample was taken from a study of PD-1 blockade in mismatch repair-deficient tumors. Study-wide background: Patients had around 11 mismatch repair-deficient cancer types, all previously treated and progressing.

A few pembrolizumab responders had their TCRs sequenced. From germline, CDR1 is SGHTA and CDR2 FQGNSA. V lost 1 base, J lost 7 bases, and 5 bases stayed unmatched. CDR3 length equals 15 residues. V gene TRBV7-2 combines with J gene TRBJ2-1; TRBD2 matches 9 bases. The sample in question was peripheral blood, obtained 4 weeks after starting pembrolizumab. The origin of this receptor is an adult with mismatch repair-deficient cancer. The CDR3: CASSLELAGLNEQFF. The CDR3 region has the DNA TGTGCCAGCAGCTTAGAACTAGCGGGCCTTAATGAGCAGTTCTTC.